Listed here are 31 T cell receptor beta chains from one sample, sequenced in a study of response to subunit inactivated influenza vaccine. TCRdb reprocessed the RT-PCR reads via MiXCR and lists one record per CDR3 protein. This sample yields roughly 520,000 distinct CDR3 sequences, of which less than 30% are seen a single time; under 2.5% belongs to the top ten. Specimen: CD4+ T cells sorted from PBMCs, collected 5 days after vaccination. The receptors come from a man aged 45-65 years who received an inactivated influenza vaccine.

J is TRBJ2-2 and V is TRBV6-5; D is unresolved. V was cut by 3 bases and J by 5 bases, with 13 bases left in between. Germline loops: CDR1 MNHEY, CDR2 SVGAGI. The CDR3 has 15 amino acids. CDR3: CASSYRTRRTGELFF. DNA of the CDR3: TGTGCCAGCAGTTATCGGACCCGTAGAACCGGGGAGCTGTTTTTT.

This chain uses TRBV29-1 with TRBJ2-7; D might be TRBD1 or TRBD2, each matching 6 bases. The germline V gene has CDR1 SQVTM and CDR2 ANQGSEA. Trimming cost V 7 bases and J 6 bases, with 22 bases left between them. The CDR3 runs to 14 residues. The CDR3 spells CSARGGQTSGEQYF. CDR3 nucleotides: TGCAGCGCGAGAGGGGGGCAGACGTCGGGCGAGCAGTACTTC.

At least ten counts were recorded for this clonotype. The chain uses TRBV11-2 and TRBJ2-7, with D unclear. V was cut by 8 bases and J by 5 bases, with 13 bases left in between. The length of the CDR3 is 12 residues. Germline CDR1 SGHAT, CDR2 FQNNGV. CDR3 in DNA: TGTGCCAGCTTTGACCCCTCGGACGAGCAGTACTTC. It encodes CASFDPSDEQYF.

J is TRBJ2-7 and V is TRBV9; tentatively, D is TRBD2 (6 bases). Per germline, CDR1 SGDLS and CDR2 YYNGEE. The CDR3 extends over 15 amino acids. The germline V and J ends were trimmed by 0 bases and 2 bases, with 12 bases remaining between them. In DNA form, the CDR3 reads TGTGCCAGCAGCGTAGAGGCCGGGGGAACCTACGAGCAGTACTTC. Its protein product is CASSVEAGGTYEQYF.

Here the CDR3 DNA reads TGTGCCAGCAGACGGACTAGCGGACCAGATACGCAGTATTTT. Translating gives CASRRTSGPDTQYF. The rearrangement joins TRBV7-2 to TRBJ2-3, with 10 bases fitting TRBD2. The V and J ends lost 6 bases and 4 bases, in that order; junction bases with no gene match: 4. This CDR3 spans 14 amino acids. Germline V CDR1 and CDR2: SGHTA, FQGNSA.

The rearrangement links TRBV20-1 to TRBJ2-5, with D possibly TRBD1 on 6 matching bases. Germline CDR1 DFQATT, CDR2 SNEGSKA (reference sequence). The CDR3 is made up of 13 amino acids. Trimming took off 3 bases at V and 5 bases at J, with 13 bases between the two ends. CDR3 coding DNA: TGCAGTGCTAGCTCACAGGGAAGCGAGACCCAGTACTTC. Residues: CSASSQGSETQYF.

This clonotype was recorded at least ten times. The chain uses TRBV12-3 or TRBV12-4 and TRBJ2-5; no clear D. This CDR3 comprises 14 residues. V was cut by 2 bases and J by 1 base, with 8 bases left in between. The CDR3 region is CASSLIALQETQYF. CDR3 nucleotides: TGTGCCAGCAGTTTAATCGCCCTCCAAGAGACCCAGTACTTC.

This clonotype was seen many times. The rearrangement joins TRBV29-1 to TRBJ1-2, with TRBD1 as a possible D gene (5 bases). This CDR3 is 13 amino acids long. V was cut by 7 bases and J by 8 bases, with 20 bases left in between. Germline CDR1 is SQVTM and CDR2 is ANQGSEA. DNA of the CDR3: TGCAGCGCCACCCTGGACAAAAGTGCCGGCTACACCTTC. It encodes CSATLDKSAGYTF.

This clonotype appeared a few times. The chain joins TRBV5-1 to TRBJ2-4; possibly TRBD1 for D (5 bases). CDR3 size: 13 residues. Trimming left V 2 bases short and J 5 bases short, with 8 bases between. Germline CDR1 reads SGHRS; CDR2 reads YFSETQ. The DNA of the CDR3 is TGCGCCAGCAGCTTCGACAGCCAAAACATTCAGTACTTC. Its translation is CASSFDSQNIQYF.

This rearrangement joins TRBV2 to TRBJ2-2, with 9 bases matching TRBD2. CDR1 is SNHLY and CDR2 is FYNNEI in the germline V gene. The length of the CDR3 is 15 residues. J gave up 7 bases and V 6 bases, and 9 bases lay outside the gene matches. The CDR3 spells CASRVAGVLVGELFF. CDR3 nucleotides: TGTGCCAGCAGAGTAGCGGGAGTCTTAGTCGGGGAGCTGTTTTTT.

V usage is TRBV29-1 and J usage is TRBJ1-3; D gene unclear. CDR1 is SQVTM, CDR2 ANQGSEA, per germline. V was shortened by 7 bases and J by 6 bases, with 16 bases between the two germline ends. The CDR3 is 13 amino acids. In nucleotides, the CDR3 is TGCAGCGCTGCCGGGGTGGCGGAAAACACCATATATTTT. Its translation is CSAAGVAENTIYF. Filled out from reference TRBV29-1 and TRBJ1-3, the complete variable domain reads SAVISQKPSRDICQRGTSLTIQCQVDSQVTMMFWYRQQPGQSLTLIATANQGSEATYESGFVIDKFPISRPNLTFSTLTVSNMSPEDSSIYLCSAAGVAENTIYFGEGSWLTVV.

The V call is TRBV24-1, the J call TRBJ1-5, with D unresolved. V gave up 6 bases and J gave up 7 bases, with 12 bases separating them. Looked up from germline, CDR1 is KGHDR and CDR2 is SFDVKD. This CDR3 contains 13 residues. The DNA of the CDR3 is TGTGCCACCAGTCCGTCCCCCTGGCAGCCCCAGCATTTT. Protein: CATSPSPWQPQHF.

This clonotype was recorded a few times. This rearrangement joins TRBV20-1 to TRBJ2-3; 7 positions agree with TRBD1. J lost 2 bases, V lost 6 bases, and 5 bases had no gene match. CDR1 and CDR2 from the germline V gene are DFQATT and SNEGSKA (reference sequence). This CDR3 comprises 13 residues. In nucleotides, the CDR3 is TGCAGTGCCGGGACAGCCAACACAGATACGCAGTATTTT. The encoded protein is CSAGTANTDTQYF.

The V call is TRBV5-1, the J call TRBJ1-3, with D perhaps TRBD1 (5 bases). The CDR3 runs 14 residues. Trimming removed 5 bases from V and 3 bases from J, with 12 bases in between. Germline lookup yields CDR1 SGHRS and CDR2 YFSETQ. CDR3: CASSVGVYGNTIYF. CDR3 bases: TGCGCCAGCAGTGTGGGGGTATATGGAAACACCATATATTTT.

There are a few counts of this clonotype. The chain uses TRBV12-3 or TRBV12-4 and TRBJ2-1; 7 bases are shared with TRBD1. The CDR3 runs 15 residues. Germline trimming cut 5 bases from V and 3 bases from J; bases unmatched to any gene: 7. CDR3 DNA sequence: TGTGCCAGCAGTCAGGGGCGACAGGGCTACAATGAGCAGTTCTTC. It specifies CASSQGRQGYNEQFF.

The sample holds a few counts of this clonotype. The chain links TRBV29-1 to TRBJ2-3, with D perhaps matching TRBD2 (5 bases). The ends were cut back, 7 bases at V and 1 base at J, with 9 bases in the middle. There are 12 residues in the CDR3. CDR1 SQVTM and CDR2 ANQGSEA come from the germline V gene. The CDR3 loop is CSGEWGTDTQYF. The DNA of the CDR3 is TGCAGCGGGGAGTGGGGCACAGATACGCAGTATTTT.

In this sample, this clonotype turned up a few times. The CDR3 loop is CASSRAIQETQYF. The CDR3 DNA reads TGTGCCAGCTCACGGGCTATACAAGAGACCCAGTACTTC. The chain carries TRBV6-1 and TRBJ2-5; D is unclear. This CDR3 is built from 13 residues. Germline V gives CDR1 MNHNS, CDR2 SASEGT. Trimming took off 8 bases at V and 2 bases at J, with 12 bases between the two ends.

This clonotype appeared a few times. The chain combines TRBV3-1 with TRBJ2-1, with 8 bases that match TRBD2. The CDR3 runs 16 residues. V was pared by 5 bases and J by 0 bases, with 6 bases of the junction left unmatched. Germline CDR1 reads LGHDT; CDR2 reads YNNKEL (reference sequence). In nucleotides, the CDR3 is TGTGCCAGCAGCTTTATAAGCGGGAGCTCCTACAATGAGCAGTTCTTC. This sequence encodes CASSFISGSSYNEQFF.

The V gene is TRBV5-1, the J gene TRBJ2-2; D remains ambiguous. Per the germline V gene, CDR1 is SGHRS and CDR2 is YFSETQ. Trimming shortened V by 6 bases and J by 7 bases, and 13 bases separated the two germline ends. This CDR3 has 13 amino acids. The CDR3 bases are TGCGCCAGCAAAGACATAGGTGGCGGGGAGCTGTTTTTT. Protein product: CASKDIGGGELFF.

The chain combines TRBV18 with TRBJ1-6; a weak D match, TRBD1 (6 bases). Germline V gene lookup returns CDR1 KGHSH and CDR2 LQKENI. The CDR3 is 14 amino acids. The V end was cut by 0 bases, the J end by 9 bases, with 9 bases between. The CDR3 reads CASSPPNRASPLHF. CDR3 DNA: TGTGCCAGCTCACCACCTAACAGGGCTTCACCCCTCCACTTT.

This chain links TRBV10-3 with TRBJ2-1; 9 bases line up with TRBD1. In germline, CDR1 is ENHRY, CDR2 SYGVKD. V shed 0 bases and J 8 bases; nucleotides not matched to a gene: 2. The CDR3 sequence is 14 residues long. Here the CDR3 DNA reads TGTGCCATCAGTGAGTCGACAGGGGGGTATGAGCAGTTCTTC. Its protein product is CAISESTGGYEQFF.

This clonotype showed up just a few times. CDR3 protein: CASSSGLRQYF. The DNA of the CDR3 is TGTGCCAGCAGTTCCGGACTGCGACAGTACTTC. J is TRBJ2-7 and V is TRBV12-3 or TRBV12-4; D is perhaps TRBD2 (5 bases). The CDR3 has 11 amino acids. V gave up 4 bases and J gave up 10 bases, with 11 bases separating them.

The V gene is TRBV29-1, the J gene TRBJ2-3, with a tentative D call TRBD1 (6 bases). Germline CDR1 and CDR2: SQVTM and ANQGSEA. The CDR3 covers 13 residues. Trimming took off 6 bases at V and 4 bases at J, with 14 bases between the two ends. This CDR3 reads CSVQEQGSDTQYF. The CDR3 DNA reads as TGCAGCGTCCAAGAACAGGGTTCAGATACGCAGTATTTT.

This chain's CDR3 is CASSLDRGSSPLHF. CDR3 coding DNA: TGTGCCAGCAGTTTAGACAGGGGAAGTTCACCCCTCCACTTT. V and J are TRBV12-3 or TRBV12-4 and TRBJ1-6, with 7 bases matching TRBD1. CDR3 length: 14 amino acids. V was pared by 1 base and J by 9 bases, with 3 bases of the junction left unmatched.

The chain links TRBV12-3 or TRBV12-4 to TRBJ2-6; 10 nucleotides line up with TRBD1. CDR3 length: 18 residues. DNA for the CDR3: TGTACCTTCTGGGCCGACAGGGGGCTCTATTCTGGGGCCAACGTCCTGACTTTC. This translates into CTFWADRGLYSGANVLTF.

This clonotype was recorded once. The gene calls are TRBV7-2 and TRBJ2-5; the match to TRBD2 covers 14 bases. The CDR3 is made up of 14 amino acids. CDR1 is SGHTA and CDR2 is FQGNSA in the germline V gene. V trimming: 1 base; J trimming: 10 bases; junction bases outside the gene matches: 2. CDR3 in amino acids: CASSLEGLAGDQYF. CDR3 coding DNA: TGTGCCAGCAGCTTAGAGGGACTAGCGGGAGACCAGTACTTC.

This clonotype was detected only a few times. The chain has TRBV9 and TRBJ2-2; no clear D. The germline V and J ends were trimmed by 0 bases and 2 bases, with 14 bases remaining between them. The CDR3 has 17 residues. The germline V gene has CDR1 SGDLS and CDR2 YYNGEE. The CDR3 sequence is CASSVEVVGPNTGELFF. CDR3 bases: TGTGCCAGCAGCGTAGAGGTAGTCGGGCCAAACACCGGGGAGCTGTTTTTT.

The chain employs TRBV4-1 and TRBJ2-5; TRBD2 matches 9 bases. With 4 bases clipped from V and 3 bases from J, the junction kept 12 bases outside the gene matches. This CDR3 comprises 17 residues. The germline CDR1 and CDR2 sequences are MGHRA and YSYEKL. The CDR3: CASSPYYAAGGEETQYF. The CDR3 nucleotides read TGCGCCAGCAGCCCCTATTATGCGGCGGGAGGGGAAGAGACCCAGTACTTC.

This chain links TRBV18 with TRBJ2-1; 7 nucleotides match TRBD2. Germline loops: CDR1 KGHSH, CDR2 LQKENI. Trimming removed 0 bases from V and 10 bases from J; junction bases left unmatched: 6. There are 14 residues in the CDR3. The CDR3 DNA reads TGTGCCAGCTCACCACCGGGTTCCGGGGGGGAGCAGTTCTTC. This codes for CASSPPGSGGEQFF.

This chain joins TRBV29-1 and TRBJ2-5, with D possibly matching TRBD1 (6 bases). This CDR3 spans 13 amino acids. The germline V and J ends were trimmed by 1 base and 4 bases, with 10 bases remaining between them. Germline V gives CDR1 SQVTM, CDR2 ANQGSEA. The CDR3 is CSVEGNRAETQYF. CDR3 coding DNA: TGCAGCGTTGAAGGGAACAGGGCAGAGACCCAGTACTTC.

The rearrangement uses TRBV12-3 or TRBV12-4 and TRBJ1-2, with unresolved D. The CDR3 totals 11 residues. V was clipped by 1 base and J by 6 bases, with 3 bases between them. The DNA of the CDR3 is TGTGCCAGCAGTTTAGTCCATGGCTACACCTTC. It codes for CASSLVHGYTF.